These T cell receptor beta chains were read from a single sample in a study of T cell responses to AZD1222 COVID-19 vaccine. Data came from immunoSEQ multiplex PCR; TCRdb stores just in-frame clones and leaves some out. The sample consists of around 100,000 clones, over 75% of them appearing once. Sequencing used peripheral blood, obtained on day 0 of MenACWY control vaccination. Receptor source: an adult in good health. CDR3s include the opening cysteine and the closing phenylalanine or tryptophan. D genes are given only for firm matches.

D gene: -
J gene: TRBJ1-1
V gene: TRBV6-5
CDR3 protein: CASSYSQANTEAFF

D gene: -
J gene: TRBJ1-4
V gene: TRBV28
CDR3 protein: CASSFPGGRDEKLFF

D gene: TRBD1
J gene: TRBJ1-2
V gene: TRBV25-1
CDR3 protein: CASSEGQGANGYTF

D gene: TRBD1
J gene: TRBJ1-1
V gene: TRBV7-9
CDR3 protein: CASSSDRAETEAFF

D gene: -
J gene: TRBJ1-3
V gene: TRBV7-2
CDR3 protein: CASSPAWGSGNTIYF

D gene: -
J gene: TRBJ2-1
V gene: TRBV6-6
CDR3 protein: CASSDRGGSLNEQFF

D gene: -
J gene: TRBJ1-4
V gene: TRBV5-4
CDR3 protein: CASGRETANEKLFF

D gene: TRBD2
J gene: TRBJ2-7
V gene: TRBV5-1
CDR3 protein: CASSLAGGAASYEQYF

D gene: -
J gene: TRBJ2-2
V gene: TRBV6-5
CDR3 protein: CAGGLGDTGELFF

D gene: -
J gene: TRBJ1-2
V gene: TRBV5-1
CDR3 protein: CASSLMDGDRGYTF

D gene: -
J gene: TRBJ1-5
V gene: TRBV6-2/TRBV6-3
CDR3 protein: CASSYPSGGHQPQHF

D gene: -
J gene: TRBJ1-1
V gene: TRBV7-2
CDR3 protein: CASSLKQARAEAFF

D gene: TRBD2
J gene: TRBJ2-1
V gene: TRBV7-3
CDR3 protein: CASSLTTSGGANEQFF

D gene: -
J gene: TRBJ2-1
V gene: TRBV6-2/TRBV6-3
CDR3 protein: CASSYSGGAYNEQFF

D gene: -
J gene: TRBJ2-1
V gene: TRBV7-2
CDR3 protein: CASSRGPHLSIYNEQFF

D gene: -
J gene: TRBJ2-3
V gene: TRBV5-1
CDR3 protein: CASSLRQSTDTQYF

D gene: -
J gene: TRBJ1-5
V gene: TRBV28
CDR3 protein: CASSGNQPQHF

D gene: TRBD1
J gene: TRBJ2-1
V gene: TRBV6-6
CDR3 protein: CASSWDRSSYNEQFF

D gene: -
J gene: TRBJ2-2
V gene: TRBV24-1
CDR3 protein: CATSGSLTGELFF

D gene: -
J gene: TRBJ1-1
V gene: TRBV29-1
CDR3 protein: CRVQMGSLENTEAFF

D gene: -
J gene: TRBJ1-1
V gene: TRBV7-5
CDR3 protein: CVRSLTSPSRSVVRAFF

D gene: TRBD2
J gene: TRBJ2-1
V gene: TRBV11-3
CDR3 protein: CASSPSPLAGLYNEQFF

D gene: -
J gene: TRBJ1-2
V gene: TRBV6-6
CDR3 protein: CASSGSQGGTIGYTF

D gene: -
J gene: TRBJ2-1
V gene: TRBV24-1
CDR3 protein: CATSDRDEQFF

D gene: TRBD1
J gene: TRBJ1-6
V gene: TRBV4-3
CDR3 protein: CASSQGGTGTYNSPLHF

D gene: -
J gene: TRBJ1-1
V gene: TRBV7-9
CDR3 protein: CASSLRGDTEAFF

D gene: -
J gene: TRBJ2-1
V gene: TRBV19
CDR3 protein: CASRTNEALAGNEQFF

D gene: -
J gene: TRBJ2-1
V gene: TRBV19
CDR3 protein: CASSRTATYNEQFF

D gene: TRBD1
J gene: TRBJ1-5
V gene: TRBV19
CDR3 protein: CASSIAQGALNQPQHF

D gene: -
J gene: TRBJ2-3
V gene: TRBV5-4
CDR3 protein: CASSLDLRTDTQYF

D gene: TRBD1
J gene: TRBJ1-6
V gene: TRBV10-3
CDR3 protein: CAISEFNLKQGVIPLHF

D gene: -
J gene: TRBJ1-3
V gene: TRBV6-1
CDR3 protein: CASSEWGSSGNTIYF

D gene: -
J gene: TRBJ1-2
V gene: TRBV7-2
CDR3 protein: CASSLGDGPSYGYTF

D gene: TRBD2
J gene: TRBJ2-7
V gene: TRBV18
CDR3 protein: CASSPRGGSEQYF

D gene: -
J gene: TRBJ1-2
V gene: TRBV30
CDR3 protein: CAWSLRLGGTGTF

D gene: TRBD1
J gene: TRBJ2-7
V gene: TRBV12-3/TRBV12-4
CDR3 protein: CASSLGQTYEQYF

D gene: TRBD1
J gene: TRBJ2-2
V gene: TRBV2
CDR3 protein: CASRETGGTTGELFF

D gene: TRBD2
J gene: TRBJ2-2
V gene: TRBV5-1
CDR3 protein: CASSAATGGFTGELFF

D gene: -
J gene: TRBJ1-6
V gene: TRBV24-1
CDR3 protein: CATSDPNSPLHF

D gene: -
J gene: TRBJ1-1
V gene: TRBV7-2
CDR3 protein: CASSTGRGSAEAFF

D gene: TRBD1
J gene: TRBJ1-2
V gene: TRBV6-2/TRBV6-3
CDR3 protein: CASSYSILGARGRMDGYTF

D gene: -
J gene: TRBJ2-3
V gene: TRBV7-2
CDR3 protein: CASSLVRGTDRTDTQYF

D gene: -
J gene: TRBJ2-3
V gene: TRBV30
CDR3 protein: CAWRLGGATDTQYF

D gene: -
J gene: TRBJ2-5
V gene: TRBV5-6
CDR3 protein: CASSFTTFLGTQYF

D gene: TRBD1
J gene: TRBJ2-7
V gene: TRBV19
CDR3 protein: CASRTRDRSYEQYF

D gene: TRBD2
J gene: TRBJ2-3
V gene: TRBV3-1/TRBV3-2
CDR3 protein: CASSNHHFLAGDTQYF